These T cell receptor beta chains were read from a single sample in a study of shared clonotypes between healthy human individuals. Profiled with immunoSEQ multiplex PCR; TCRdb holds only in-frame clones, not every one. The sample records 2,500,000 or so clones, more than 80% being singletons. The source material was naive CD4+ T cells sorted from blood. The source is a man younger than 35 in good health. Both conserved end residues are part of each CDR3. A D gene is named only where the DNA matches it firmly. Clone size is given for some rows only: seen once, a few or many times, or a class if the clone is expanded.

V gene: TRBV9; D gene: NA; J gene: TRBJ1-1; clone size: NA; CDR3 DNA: TGTGCCAGCAGCCCCGGGAGACCGAACACTGAAGCTTTCTTT; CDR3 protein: CASSPGRPNTEAFF
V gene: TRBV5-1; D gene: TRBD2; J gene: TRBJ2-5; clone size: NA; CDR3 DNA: TGCGCCAGCAGCTTGTTGACTAGCGGGCTCCAAGAGACCCAGTACTTC; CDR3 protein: CASSLLTSGLQETQYF
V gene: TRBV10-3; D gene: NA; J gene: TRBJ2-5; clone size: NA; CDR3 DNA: TGTGCCATCAGGGCCATAGCGGAAGAGACCCAGTACTTC; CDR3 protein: CAIRAIAEETQYF
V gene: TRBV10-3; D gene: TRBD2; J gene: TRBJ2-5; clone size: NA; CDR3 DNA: TGTGCCATCAGTGAGGGGGCTAGCGGGGGTTTAGAGACCCAGTACTTC; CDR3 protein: CAISEGASGGLETQYF
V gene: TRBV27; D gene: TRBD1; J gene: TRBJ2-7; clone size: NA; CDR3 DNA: TGTGCCAGCAGTTTAGTCAGGGGGCAGGGCTTAGGGACCTACGAGCAGTACTTC; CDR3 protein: CASSLVRGQGLGTYEQYF
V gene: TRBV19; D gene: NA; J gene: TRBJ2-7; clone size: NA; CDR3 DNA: TGTGCCAGTAAACTGGACAGCGGCGAGCAGTACTTC; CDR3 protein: CASKLDSGEQYF
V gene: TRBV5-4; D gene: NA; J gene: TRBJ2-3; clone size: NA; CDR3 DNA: TGTGCCAGCAGCTGGATTAGCACAGATACGCAGTATTTT; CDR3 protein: CASSWISTDTQYF
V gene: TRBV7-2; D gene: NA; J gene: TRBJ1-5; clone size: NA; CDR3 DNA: TGTGCCAGCAGCTTAGTAGGTTATAGCAATCAGCCCCAGCATTTT; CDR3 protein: CASSLVGYSNQPQHF
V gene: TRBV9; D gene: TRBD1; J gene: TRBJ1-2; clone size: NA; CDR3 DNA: TGTGCCAGCAGCAGGGACAGGGACAACTATGGCTACACCTTC; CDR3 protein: CASSRDRDNYGYTF
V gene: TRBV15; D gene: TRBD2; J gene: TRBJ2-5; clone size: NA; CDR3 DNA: TGTGCCACCAGCCGCGTTTCCAGCGGGGGGGAAGAGACCCAGTACTTC; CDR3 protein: CATSRVSSGGEETQYF
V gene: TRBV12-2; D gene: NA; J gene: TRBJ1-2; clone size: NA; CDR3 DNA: TGTGCAAGTCCCCTAGGGGGCCCCCTCAACTATGGCTACACCTTC; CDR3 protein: CASPLGGPLNYGYTF
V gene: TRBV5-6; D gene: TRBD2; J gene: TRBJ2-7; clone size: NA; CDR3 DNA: TGTGCCAGTAGGACAGCGGGGGGAACCTACGAGCAGTACTTC; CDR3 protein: CASRTAGGTYEQYF
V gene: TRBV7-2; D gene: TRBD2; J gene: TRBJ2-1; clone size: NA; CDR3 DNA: TGTGCCAGCAGCCAACAGGTACTAGCGGGGCGGGATGAGCAGTTCTTC; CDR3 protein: CASSQQVLAGRDEQFF
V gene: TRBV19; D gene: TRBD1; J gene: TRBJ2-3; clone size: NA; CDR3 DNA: TGTGCCAGTAACCGGGGGGGACAGGGGAGCACAGATACGCAGTATTTT; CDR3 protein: CASNRGGQGSTDTQYF
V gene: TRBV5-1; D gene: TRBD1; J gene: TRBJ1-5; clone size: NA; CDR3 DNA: TGCGCCAGCAGGCGGGGGACAGGAGATTATAGCAATCAGCCCCAGCATTTT; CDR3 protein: CASRRGTGDYSNQPQHF
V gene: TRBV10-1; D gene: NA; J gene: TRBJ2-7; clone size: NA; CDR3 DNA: TGCGCCAGCAGTGAGTCAGGGAGCTACGAGCAGTACTTC; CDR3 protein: CASSESGSYEQYF
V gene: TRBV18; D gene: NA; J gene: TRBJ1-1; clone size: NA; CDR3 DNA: TGTGCCAGCTCGTCGTTCCAGTCCCTTAGTACTGAAGCTTTCTTT; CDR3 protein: CASSSFQSLSTEAFF
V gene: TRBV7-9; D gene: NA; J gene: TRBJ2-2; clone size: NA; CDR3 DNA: TGTGCCAGCAGCTTAGGAAGGGATTGGACCGGGGAGCTGTTTTTT; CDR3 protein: CASSLGRDWTGELFF
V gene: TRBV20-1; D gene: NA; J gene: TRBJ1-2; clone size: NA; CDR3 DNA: TGCAGTGCTGTGGTCTTTCCGGGCTACACCTTC; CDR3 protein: CSAVVFPGYTF
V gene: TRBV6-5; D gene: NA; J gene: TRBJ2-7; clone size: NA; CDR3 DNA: TGTGCCAGCAGTTCGCCGGCCACCTACGAGCAGTACTTC; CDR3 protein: CASSSPATYEQYF
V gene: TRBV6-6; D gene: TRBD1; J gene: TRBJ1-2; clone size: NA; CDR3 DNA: TGTGCCAGCAGTCCGGGACAGGGTGGAGGCTACACCTTC; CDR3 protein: CASSPGQGGGYTF
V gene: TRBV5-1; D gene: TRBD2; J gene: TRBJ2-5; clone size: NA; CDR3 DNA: TGCGCCAGCAGCAGGGGTGACTCGCGGGGGTTTAAAGAGACCCAGTACTTC; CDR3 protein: CASSRGDSRGFKETQYF
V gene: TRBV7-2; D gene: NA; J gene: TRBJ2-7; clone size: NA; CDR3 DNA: TGTGCCAGCAGCTTAGCGCGGTCCGTATCCTACGAGCAGTACTTC; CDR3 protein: CASSLARSVSYEQYF
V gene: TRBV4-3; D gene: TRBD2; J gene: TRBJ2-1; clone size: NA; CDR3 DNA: TGCGCCAGCGCCAACCTCCCTAGCGGGAGAAATGCGTTCTTC; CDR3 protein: CASANLPSGRNAFF
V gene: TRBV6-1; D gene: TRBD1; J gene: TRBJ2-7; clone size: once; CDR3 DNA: TGTGCCAGCAGTGAGGGTGGGACAGGGAACGAGCAGTACTTC; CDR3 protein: CASSEGGTGNEQYF
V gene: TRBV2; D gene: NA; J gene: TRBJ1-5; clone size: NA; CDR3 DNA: TGTGCCAGCTCGTTGACAGCCGGTCAGCCCCAGCATTTT; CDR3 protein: CASSLTAGQPQHF
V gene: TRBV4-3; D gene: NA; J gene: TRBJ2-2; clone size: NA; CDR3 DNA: TGCGCCAGCAGCCAAGATAGGTACGGGGAGCTGTTTTTT; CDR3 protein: CASSQDRYGELFF
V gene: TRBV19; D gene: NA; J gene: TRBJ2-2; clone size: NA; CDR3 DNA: TGTGCCAGTAGCCTACCGTGGGGCGGGACCGGGGAGCTGTTTTTT; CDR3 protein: CASSLPWGGTGELFF
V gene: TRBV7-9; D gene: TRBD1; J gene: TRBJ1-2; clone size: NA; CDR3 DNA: TGTGCCAGCAGCTTAGGGGGGACAGGGGCCCCATATGGCTACACCTTC; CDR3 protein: CASSLGGTGAPYGYTF
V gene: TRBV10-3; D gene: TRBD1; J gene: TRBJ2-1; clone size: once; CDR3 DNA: TGTGCCATCAGTGAGTCCAGGGGGCGCCGGGTCTCCTACAATGAGCAGTTCTTC; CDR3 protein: CAISESRGRRVSYNEQFF
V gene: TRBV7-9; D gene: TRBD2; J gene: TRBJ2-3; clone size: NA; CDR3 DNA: TGTGCCAGCAGCTTGGCGCGGGGGGGCACAGATACGCAGTATTTT; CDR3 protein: CASSLARGGTDTQYF
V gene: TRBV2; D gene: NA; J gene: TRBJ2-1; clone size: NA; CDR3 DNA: TGTGCCAGCAGGAGATATAGCGGTTTGACTTACAATGAGCAGTTCTTC; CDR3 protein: CASRRYSGLTYNEQFF
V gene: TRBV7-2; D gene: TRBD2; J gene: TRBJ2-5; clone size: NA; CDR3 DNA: TGTGCCAGCAGCTTAGCGCTAGCGGGAGTAGAGACCCAGTACTTC; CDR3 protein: CASSLALAGVETQYF